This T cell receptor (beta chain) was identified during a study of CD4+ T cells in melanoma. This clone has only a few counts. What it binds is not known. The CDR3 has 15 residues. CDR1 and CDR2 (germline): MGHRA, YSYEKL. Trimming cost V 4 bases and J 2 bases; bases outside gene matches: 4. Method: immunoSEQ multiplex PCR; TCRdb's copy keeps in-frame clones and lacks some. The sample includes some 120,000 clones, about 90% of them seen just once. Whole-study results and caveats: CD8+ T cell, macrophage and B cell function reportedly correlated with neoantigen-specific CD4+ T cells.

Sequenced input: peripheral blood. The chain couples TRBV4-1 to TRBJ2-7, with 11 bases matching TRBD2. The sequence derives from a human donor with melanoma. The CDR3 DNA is TGCGCCAGCAGCCCGACTAGCGGGACCGCCTACGAGCAGTACTTC. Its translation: CASSPTSGTAYEQYF.